These 27 T cell receptor beta chains share one sample of origin, sequenced in a study of blood T cell repertoires in COVID-19. Produced via immunoSEQ multiplex PCR; TCRdb's table is partial and in-frame only. The sample holds about 110,000 clones; around 84% are singletons and the top ten take 2.1%. The sequenced material came from peripheral blood. The receptors originated from a human donor in a cohort sampled during active COVID-19.

J is TRBJ1-1 and V is TRBV29-1; D gene ambiguous. CDR1 and CDR2 from the germline V gene are SQVTM and ANQGSEA. This CDR3 has 13 amino acids. V was cut by 4 bases and J by 1 base, with 10 bases left in between. The CDR3 here is CSVVGEGNTEAFF. The CDR3, as DNA: TGCAGCGTTGTTGGGGAGGGGAACACTGAAGCTTTCTTT. The entire variable domain, with the rest obtained from reference TRBV29-1 and TRBJ1-1, is as follows: SAVISQKPSRDICQRGTSLTIQCQVDSQVTMMFWYRQQPGQSLTLIATANQGSEATYESGFVIDKFPISRPNLTFSTLTVSNMSPEDSSIYLCSVVGEGNTEAFFGQGTRLTVV.

The chain carries TRBV3-1 (or the pseudogene TRBV3-2) and TRBJ2-5, with TRBD2 matching 7 bases. The V gene's germline CDR1 is LGHDT and CDR2 YNNKEL (reference sequence). This CDR3 comprises 14 residues. Unmatched junction bases numbered 9, after V lost 9 bases and J lost 2 bases. CDR3: CASNLGAGQETQYF. The DNA for the CDR3 is TGTGCCAGTAACCTAGGAGCGGGACAAGAGACCCAGTACTTC.

The chain carries TRBV6-2 or TRBV6-3 and TRBJ2-3, with a weak D call TRBD2 (6 bases). V was cut by 6 bases and J by 10 bases, with 17 bases left in between. The CDR3 runs 13 residues. Per the germline V gene, CDR1 is MNHEY and CDR2 is SVGEGT. This chain's CDR3 is CASSPLGGTAQYF. DNA of the CDR3: TGTGCCAGCAGCCCTTTGGGCGGGACGGCGCAGTATTTT.

The chain joins TRBV7-6 to TRBJ1-3, with D possibly being TRBD1 (6 bases). The CDR3 sequence is 16 residues long. Germline-derived CDR1 and CDR2 are SGHVS and FNYEAQ. Trimming took off 3 bases at V and 1 base at J, with 13 bases between the two ends. CDR3 DNA: TGTGCCAGCAGCTTCGTACAGGGTTCGTCTGGAAACACCATATATTTT. Protein: CASSFVQGSSGNTIYF.

This clone showed up just once. The chain couples TRBV10-2 to TRBJ2-5, with D tentatively TRBD2 (5 bases). This CDR3 region has 13 residues. CDR1 WSHSY and CDR2 SAAADI come from the germline V gene. Trimming pared 5 bases from V and 2 bases from J, leaving 9 bases between. The chain's CDR3 is CASSPGRQETQYF. The CDR3 coding sequence is TGCGCCAGCAGTCCGGGGAGACAAGAGACCCAGTACTTC.

V and J are TRBV28 and TRBJ2-3; 9 bases fit TRBD1. J lost 2 bases, V lost 2 bases, and 5 bases had no gene match. Germline V CDR1 and CDR2: MDHEN, SYDVKM. This CDR3 has 16 residues. The DNA of the CDR3 is TGTGCCAGCAGTTTAGGGACAGGGCCCCCCACAGATACGCAGTATTTT. This sequence encodes CASSLGTGPPTDTQYF.

This rearrangement joins TRBV19 to TRBJ1-5; 9 bases match TRBD1. The germline gives CDR1 LNHDA, CDR2 SQIVND (reference sequence). The CDR3 sequence is 17 residues long. The J segment lost 2 bases and the V segment lost 4 bases, leaving 9 bases of the junction unmatched. The CDR3 is CASSSGDRARRNQPQHF. CDR3 nucleotide sequence: TGTGCCAGTAGTAGCGGGGACAGGGCTCGGCGCAATCAGCCCCAGCATTTT.

This clone came up once. The chain recombines TRBV9 with TRBJ1-1, with a tentative D call TRBD1 (5 bases). CDR1 SGDLS and CDR2 YYNGEE come from the germline V gene. V was trimmed by 0 bases and J by 7 bases, leaving 10 bases between them. The CDR3 spans 13 residues. The CDR3 DNA reads TGTGCCAGCAGCGTAGCTCCGGGGGATGAAGCTTTCTTT. Its protein is CASSVAPGDEAFF.

The rearrangement uses TRBV19 and TRBJ1-2; 7 nucleotides match TRBD1. Germline V lookup: CDR1 LNHDA, CDR2 SQIVND (reference sequence). The trim removed 6 bases at V and 1 base at J, leaving 14 bases unmatched. CDR3 length: 17 amino acids. CDR3 bases: TGTGCCAGTAGCAACGCCACTCGGGACAGATTTAACTATGGCTACACCTTC. It specifies CASSNATRDRFNYGYTF.

This chain uses TRBV9 with TRBJ2-3, with 11 bases matching TRBD2. Trimming at V came to 3 bases and at J to 2 bases, leaving 5 bases not matched to a gene. The CDR3 has 16 amino acids. The germline V gene encodes CDR1 SGDLS and CDR2 YYNGEE. The CDR3: CASSEGTSGFTDTQYF. DNA for the CDR3: TGTGCCAGCAGCGAGGGGACTAGCGGTTTCACAGATACGCAGTATTTT.

This clone showed up just once. The CDR3 protein is CASSQRGKNTEAFF. The DNA of the CDR3 is TGCGCCAGCAGCCAGCGGGGGAAGAACACTGAAGCTTTCTTT. The V call is TRBV4-1, the J call TRBJ1-1; D might be TRBD1 (5 bases). Germline CDR1 is MGHRA and CDR2 is YSYEKL. The CDR3 covers 14 residues. The V end was cut by 3 bases, the J end by 1 base, with 9 bases between.

The chain carries TRBV13 and TRBJ1-1, with D uncertain. Germline CDR1 PRHDT, CDR2 FYEKMQ (reference sequence). V lost 3 bases and J lost 0, with 8 bases in between. This CDR3 is 14 amino acids long. CDR3 nucleotide sequence: TGTGCCAGCAGCTTGGCGGGATTGAACACTGAAGCTTTCTTT. Translation: CASSLAGLNTEAFF.

The V gene is TRBV2, the J gene TRBJ2-7; possible D gene TRBD2, 6 bases. CDR1 and CDR2 (germline): SNHLY, FYNNEI. There are 14 residues in the CDR3. Trimming cost V 1 base and J 5 bases, with 12 bases left between them. For the CDR3, the DNA is TGTGCCAGCAGTGAAGGGCTAGCGAGGAACGAGCAGTACTTC. This codes for CASSEGLARNEQYF.

The CDR3 region is CASSQETLAPLNYGELFF. The CDR3 region has the DNA TGCGCCAGCAGCCAAGAAACCCTAGCGCCACTGAACTACGGGGAGCTGTTTTTT. V and J are TRBV4-3 and TRBJ2-2; D might be TRBD2 (6 bases). Germline CDR1 reads LGHNA; CDR2 reads YSLEER. V lost 0 bases to trimming and J lost 7 bases, with 21 bases between them. The CDR3 runs to 18 residues.

This chain connects TRBV15 to TRBJ2-7; D gene ambiguous. The V gene's germline CDR1 is LNHNV and CDR2 YYDKDF (reference sequence). The CDR3 runs 14 residues. V lost 3 bases and J lost 3, with 12 bases in between. Here the CDR3 reads CATSSRSEDYEQYF. CDR3 in DNA: TGTGCCACCAGCAGCCGCTCTGAGGACTACGAGCAGTACTTC.

This rearrangement joins TRBV24-1 to TRBJ2-1; TRBD1 matches 7 bases. The V gene's germline CDR1 is KGHDR and CDR2 SFDVKD. Germline trimming cut 4 bases from V and 12 bases from J; bases unmatched to any gene: 17. This CDR3 comprises 16 residues. The CDR3 loop reads CATSDPPGTASPGQFF. The CDR3 DNA reads as TGTGCCACCAGTGACCCCCCCGGGACAGCTTCTCCGGGGCAGTTCTTC.

In this sample, this clone turned up a few times. The J gene is TRBJ1-6, the V gene TRBV18; TRBD1 matches at 10 bases. Germline CDR1 reads KGHSH; CDR2 reads LQKENI. This CDR3 is 14 amino acids long. Trimming cost V 3 bases and J 11 bases; bases outside gene matches: 4. The CDR3 DNA reads TGTGCCAGCTCACCGGAGGGACAGGGGACACCCCTCCACTTT. Protein: CASSPEGQGTPLHF.

The V and J genes are TRBV5-1 and TRBJ2-7; 11 bases line up with TRBD2. CDR3 length: 14 amino acids. Trimming cost V 4 bases and J 2 bases; bases outside gene matches: 2. CDR1 is SGHRS and CDR2 is YFSETQ in the germline V gene. This CDR3 reads CASSPGLAAYEQYF. CDR3 nucleotide sequence: TGCGCCAGCAGCCCGGGACTAGCGGCCTACGAGCAGTACTTC.

The V and J genes are TRBV24-1 and TRBJ2-1; 7 bases match TRBD2. Trimming took 5 bases from V and 1 from J; bases not matched to a gene: 7. There are 16 residues in the CDR3. CDR1 is KGHDR, CDR2 SFDVKD, per germline. The CDR3 DNA sequence: TGTGCCACCAGTGGGAGGGACTACTCTTCCTACAATGAGCAGTTCTTC. It is translated as CATSGRDYSSYNEQFF.

V and J are TRBV3-1 (or the pseudogene TRBV3-2) and TRBJ2-3, with unresolved D. This CDR3 has 12 amino acids. Trimming removed 6 bases at V and 5 bases at J, with 9 bases between. In germline, CDR1 is LGHDT, CDR2 YNNKEL (reference sequence). CDR3 nucleotide sequence: TGTGCCAGCAGACCTTACGGAGATACGCAGTATTTT. Protein: CASRPYGDTQYF.

This chain links TRBV27 with TRBJ2-2, with 8 bases that match TRBD1. This CDR3 has 16 residues. V shed 5 bases and J 3 bases; nucleotides not matched to a gene: 8. Looked up from germline, CDR1 is MNHEY and CDR2 is SMNVEV (reference sequence). CDR3 DNA: TGTGCCAGCAGTCCTCTGACAGGGGTCTACACCGGGGAGCTGTTTTTT. The encoded protein is CASSPLTGVYTGELFF.

The chain couples TRBV7-8 to TRBJ2-1, with 12 bases fitting TRBD2. The trim removed 1 base at V and 0 bases at J, leaving 7 bases unmatched. This CDR3 has 19 residues. Germline V gives CDR1 SGHVS, CDR2 FQNEAQ. This CDR3 is CASSLVRASGGDSYNEQFF. Written as DNA, the CDR3 is TGTGCCAGCAGCTTAGTGCGGGCTAGCGGGGGGGACTCCTACAATGAGCAGTTCTTC.

Turning to this clone: Mismatch with germline at one junction end may stem from a read error. The rearrangement joins TRBV19 to TRBJ1-1; TRBD1 aligns across 7 bases. This CDR3 region has 13 residues. The germline V gene encodes CDR1 LNHDA and CDR2 SQIVND (reference sequence). CDR3 loop: CSSSTIGTVAPFF. The CDR3, as DNA: TGTTCCAGTAGTACAATCGGGACAGTTGCGCCTTTCTTT.

The genes are TRBV5-1 and TRBJ2-3; D not certain. Germline V gene data show CDR1 as SGHRS and CDR2 as YFSETQ. The CDR3 sequence is 14 residues long. V lost 7 bases and J lost 4, with 16 bases in between. This CDR3 reads CASGSPDRADTQYF. The CDR3 bases are TGCGCCAGCGGTTCACCCGATCGGGCAGATACGCAGTATTTT.

J is TRBJ1-4 and V is TRBV19, with 8 positions matching TRBD1. Germline assignment: CDR1 LNHDA and CDR2 SQIVND (reference sequence). Trimming cost V 4 bases and J 12 bases; bases outside gene matches: 13. This CDR3 has 15 residues. The CDR3 sequence is CASSTAGQGSRQLFF. DNA for the CDR3: TGTGCCAGTAGTACCGCCGGACAGGGTAGCAGACAACTGTTTTTT.

This sequence joins TRBV19 and TRBJ2-1, with D possibly TRBD1 on 5 matching bases. Trimming stripped 4 bases from V and 8 bases from J, with 9 bases between. The CDR3 runs to 12 residues. Germline CDR1 LNHDA, CDR2 SQIVND (reference sequence). CDR3 nucleotides: TGTGCCAGTAGTAGGCAGGGCTATGAGCAGTTCTTC. It codes for CASSRQGYEQFF.

This clone was observed once. The V call is TRBV24-1, the J call TRBJ2-5, with 9 bases identical to TRBD2. Germline V gene data show CDR1 as KGHDR and CDR2 as SFDVKD. Losses at the gene ends were 3 bases for V and 5 bases for J; bases not matched to a gene: 3. The CDR3 covers 14 residues. CDR3 sequence reads: CATSDGTSPETQYF. The CDR3, as DNA: TGTGCCACCAGTGATGGGACTAGCCCGGAGACCCAGTACTTC.